This paragraph covers one T cell receptor (beta chain) sequence. This sample is part of a study of control samples from healthy donors and cancer patients. This CDR3 is built from 12 residues. Germline CDR1 LNHDA, CDR2 SQIVND (reference sequence). V gave up 8 bases and J gave up 7 bases, with 12 bases separating them. Profiling relied on immunoSEQ multiplex PCR, and the TCRdb table lists in-frame clones only, not all of them. The top ten hold around 3% of the sample, which has 130,000 or so clones, approximately 87% seen once. This chain links TRBV19 with TRBJ1-5; perhaps TRBD1 as D (6 bases). The TCR sequence derives from a man aged 55 to 69 in good health. The specimen sequenced was blood. The CDR3 nucleotides read TGTGCCAGTGGTTCGACAGGCCAGCCCCAGCATTTT. Its translation: CASGSTGQPQHF.